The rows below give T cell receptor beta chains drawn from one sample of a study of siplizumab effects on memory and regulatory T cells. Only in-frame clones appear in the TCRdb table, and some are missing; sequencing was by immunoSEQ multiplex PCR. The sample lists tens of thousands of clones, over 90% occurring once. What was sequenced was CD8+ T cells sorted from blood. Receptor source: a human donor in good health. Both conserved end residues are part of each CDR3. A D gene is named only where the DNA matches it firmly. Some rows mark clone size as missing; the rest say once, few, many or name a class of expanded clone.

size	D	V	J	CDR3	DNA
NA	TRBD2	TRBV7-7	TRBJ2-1	CASSSRTSGRADEQFF	TGTGCCAGCAGCTCCAGGACTAGCGGGAGGGCGGATGAGCAGTTCTTC
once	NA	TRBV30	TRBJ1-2	CAWTTGTASSLNYGYTF	TGTGCCTGGACTACAGGGACTGCTAGCTCACTCAACTATGGCTACACCTTC
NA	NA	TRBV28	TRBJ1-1	CASSEMNTEAFF	TGTGCCAGCAGTGAAATGAACACTGAAGCTTTCTTT
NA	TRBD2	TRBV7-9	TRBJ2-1	CASSQGTSGRNYNEQFF	TGTGCCAGCAGCCAAGGGACTAGCGGGAGAAACTACAATGAGCAGTTCTTC
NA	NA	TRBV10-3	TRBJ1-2	CAISDLDRHNYGYTF	TGTGCCATCAGTGACCTGGACAGACACAACTATGGCTACACCTTC
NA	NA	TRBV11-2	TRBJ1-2	CASSDQVGYTF	TGTGCCAGCAGCGACCAAGTCGGCTACACCTTC
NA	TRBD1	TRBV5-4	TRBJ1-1	CASSFPGTGNTEAFF	TGTGCCAGCAGCTTCCCCGGGACAGGGAACACTGAAGCTTTCTTT
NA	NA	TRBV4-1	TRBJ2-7	CASSQRGPSSYEQYF	TGCGCCAGCAGCCAACGCGGCCCTAGTTCCTACGAGCAGTACTTC
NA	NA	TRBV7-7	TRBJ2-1	CASSPGVGPSYNEQFF	TGTGCCAGCAGCCCCGGGGTGGGGCCTTCCTACAATGAGCAGTTCTTC
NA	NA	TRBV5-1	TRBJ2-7	CASSLKGRLDEQYF	TGCGCCAGCAGCTTGAAAGGGAGGTTGGACGAGCAGTACTTC
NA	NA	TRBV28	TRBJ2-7	CASSLRAHFYEQYF	TGTGCCAGCAGTTTAAGGGCGCACTTCTACGAGCAGTACTTC
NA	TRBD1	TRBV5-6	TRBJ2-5	CASSFDRVGETQYF	TGTGCCAGCAGCTTTGACAGGGTGGGAGAGACCCAGTACTTC
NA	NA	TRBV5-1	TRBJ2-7	CASSSHGRIYEQYF	TGCGCCAGCAGCTCCCATGGGAGGATCTACGAGCAGTACTTC
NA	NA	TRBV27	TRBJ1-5	CASSLFLGNQPQHF	TGTGCCAGCAGTTTATTTTTGGGTAATCAGCCCCAGCATTTT
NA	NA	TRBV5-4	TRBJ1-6	CASSLESFNSPLHF	TGTGCCAGCAGCTTGGAAAGTTTTAATTCACCCCTCCACTTT
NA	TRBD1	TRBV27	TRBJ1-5	CASSPRTGGFLQPQHF	TGTGCCAGCAGTCCACGGACAGGGGGCTTTCTTCAGCCCCAGCATTTT
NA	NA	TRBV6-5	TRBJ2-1	CASSLGGGLNEQFF	TGTGCCAGCAGTTTGGGAGGGGGCCTCAATGAGCAGTTCTTC
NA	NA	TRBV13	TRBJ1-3	CASSLGSTGNTIYF	TGTGCCAGCAGCTTAGGCTCGACTGGAAACACCATATATTTT
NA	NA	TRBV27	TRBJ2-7	CASSLSRVRGYEQYF	TGTGCCAGCAGTTTATCGCGGGTGAGGGGCTACGAGCAGTACTTC
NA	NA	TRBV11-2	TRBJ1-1	CASSLVGLAFF	TGTGCCAGCAGCTTAGTTGGGTTGGCTTTCTTT
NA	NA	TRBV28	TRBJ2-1	CASSFNRAVQFF	TGTGCCAGCAGTTTTAACAGAGCAGTGCAGTTCTTC
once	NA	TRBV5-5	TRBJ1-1	CASSLGGPTEAFF	TGTGCCAGCAGCTTGGGTGGTCCCACTGAAGCTTTCTTT
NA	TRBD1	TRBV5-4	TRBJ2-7	CASSYRGYSYEQYF	TGTGCCAGCAGCTACAGGGGATACTCCTACGAGCAGTACTTC
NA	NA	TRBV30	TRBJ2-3	CAWESTDTQYF	TGTGCCTGGGAAAGCACAGATACGCAGTATTTT
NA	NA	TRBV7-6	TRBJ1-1	CASSNLGDTEAFF	TGTGCCAGCAGCAACCTCGGCGACACTGAAGCTTTCTTT
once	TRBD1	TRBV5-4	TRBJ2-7	CASSPDRGLYEQYF	TGTGCCAGCAGCCCCGACAGGGGGCTCTACGAGCAGTACTTC
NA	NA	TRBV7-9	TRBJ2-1	CASSLAASEQFF	TGTGCCAGCAGCTTAGCAGCGTCTGAGCAGTTCTTC
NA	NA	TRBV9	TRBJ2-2	CASSVAEGTGGELFF	TGTGCCAGCAGCGTAGCAGAGGGAACCGGCGGGGAGCTGTTTTTT
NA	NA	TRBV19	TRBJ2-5	CASRGLEGEETQYF	TGTGCCAGTAGGGGCTTAGAGGGTGAGGAGACCCAGTACTTC
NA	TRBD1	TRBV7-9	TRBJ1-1	CASSFGQGEAFF	TGTGCCAGCAGCTTCGGACAGGGCGAAGCTTTCTTT
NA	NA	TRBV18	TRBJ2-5	CASSRTSNQETQYF	TGTGCCAGCTCACGGACGTCAAATCAAGAGACCCAGTACTTC
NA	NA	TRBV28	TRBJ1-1	CASSLVAADTNTEAFF	TGTGCCAGCAGTTTAGTCGCCGCAGACACGAACACTGAAGCTTTCTTT
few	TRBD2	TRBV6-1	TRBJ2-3	CASSEGLAGADTQYF	TGTGCCAGCAGTGAAGGACTAGCGGGAGCAGATACGCAGTATTTT
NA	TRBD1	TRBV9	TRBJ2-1	CASSGRADRDYNEQFF	TGTGCCAGCAGTGGCAGAGCGGACAGGGACTACAATGAGCAGTTCTTC
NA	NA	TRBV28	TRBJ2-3	CASSSPPRQSQLLDTQYF	TGTGCCAGCAGTTCCCCCCCCCGACAGAGCCAGTTGCTTGATACGCAGTATTTT
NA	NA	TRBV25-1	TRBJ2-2	CASSESEVTGELFF	TGTGCCAGCAGTGAATCCGAGGTGACCGGGGAGCTGTTTTTT
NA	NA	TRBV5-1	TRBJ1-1	CASSLDGPVNTEAFF	TGCGCCAGCAGCTTGGATGGGCCAGTGAACACTGAAGCTTTCTTT
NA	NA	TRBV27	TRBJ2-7	CASVGPRGGRYEQYF	TGTGCCAGTGTAGGACCCAGAGGGGGGCGCTACGAGCAGTACTTC
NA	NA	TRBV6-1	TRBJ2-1	CASSEGMDYNEQFF	TGTGCCAGCAGTGAGGGGATGGACTACAATGAGCAGTTCTTC
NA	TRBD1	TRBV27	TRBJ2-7	CASSLSFGRGKYEQYF	TGTGCCAGCAGTTTAAGTTTCGGCAGGGGGAAGTACGAGCAGTACTTC
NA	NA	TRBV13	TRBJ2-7	CASSPQPGLEQYF	TGTGCCAGCAGCCCCCAGCCAGGACTCGAGCAGTACTTC
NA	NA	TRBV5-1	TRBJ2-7	CASSLAGYYEQYF	TGCGCCAGCAGCTTGGCCGGATACTACGAGCAGTACTTC
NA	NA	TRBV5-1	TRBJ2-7	CASSLGDYEQYF	TGCGCCAGCAGCTTGGGAGACTACGAGCAGTACTTC
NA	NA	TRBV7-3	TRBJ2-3	CASSDHGRPSDTQYF	TGTGCCAGCAGCGATCACGGGAGACCCTCAGATACGCAGTATTTT
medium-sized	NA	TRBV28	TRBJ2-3	CASSLGAALSTDTQYF	TGTGCCAGCAGTTTAGGGGCGGCCCTTAGCACAGATACGCAGTATTTT
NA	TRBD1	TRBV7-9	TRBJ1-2	CASSYRDSYGYTF	TGTGCCAGCAGCTACCGGGACAGCTATGGCTACACCTTC
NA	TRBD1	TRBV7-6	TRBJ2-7	CASSPRQQGAREQYF	TGTGCCAGCAGCCCCCGGCAGCAGGGGGCGAGGGAGCAGTACTTC
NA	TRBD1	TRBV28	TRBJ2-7	CASNGQGPYEQYF	TGTGCCAGCAACGGACAGGGGCCCTACGAGCAGTACTTC
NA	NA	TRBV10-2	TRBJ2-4	CASTIGGVDIQYF	TGCGCCAGCACTATAGGGGGGGTGGACATTCAGTACTTC
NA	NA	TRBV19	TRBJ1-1	CASSIGPLRGNTEAFF	TGTGCCAGTAGTATAGGGCCCTTAAGGGGGAACACTGAAGCTTTCTTT
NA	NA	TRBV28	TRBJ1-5	CASSPQEDQPQHF	TGTGCCAGCAGCCCGCAGGAGGATCAGCCCCAGCATTTT
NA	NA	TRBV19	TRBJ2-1	CASSIVSSGTGYNEQFF	TGTGCCAGTAGTATTGTTTCTTCAGGGACCGGTTACAATGAGCAGTTCTTC
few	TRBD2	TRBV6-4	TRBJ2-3	CASSEGLAEATDTQYF	TGTGCCAGCAGTGAGGGACTAGCGGAGGCCACAGATACGCAGTATTTT
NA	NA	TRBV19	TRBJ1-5	CASSIGVWPQHF	TGTGCCAGTAGTATAGGTGTTTGGCCCCAGCATTTT
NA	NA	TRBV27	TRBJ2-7	CASSLGAGSYEQYF	TGTGCCAGCAGTTTAGGTGCAGGTTCCTACGAGCAGTACTTC
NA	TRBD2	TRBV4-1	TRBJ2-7	CASSRLVAGDGSSYEQYF	TGCGCCAGCAGCCGGCTCGTAGCGGGAGATGGATCGTCCTACGAGCAGTACTTC